The subject of this entry is one T cell receptor beta chain. Its antigen is undetermined. The PCR was carried out with 60 Vbeta primers and 13 Jbeta primers. Profiled with immunoSEQ multiplex PCR; TCRdb holds only in-frame clones, not every one. The repertoire holds approximately 190,000 clones, with approximately 78% as singletons. The data stem from a study of cytomegalovirus exposure and HLA in healthy donors. This CDR3 contains 14 residues. V shed 4 bases and J shed 0 bases, with 7 bases lying between them. Germline V gene data show CDR1 as SGHVS and CDR2 as FNYEAQ. Regarding the study as a whole: Per a prior analysis, the majority of TCR beta V segments were productive roughly 90% or roughly 30% of the time. The study flagged 150 to 200 TCR beta chains as cytomegalovirus-associated.

Sequenced sample: PBMCs. The sequence was collected from a woman aged 18-29 years in good health and CMV-seronegative. The chain employs TRBV7-6 and TRBJ1-3; D call uncertain. The CDR3 sequence: CASSSRVSGNTIYF. In DNA, the CDR3 is TGTGCCAGCAGCTCGAGGGTCTCTGGAAACACCATATATTTT.